The TCR beta chain described here comes from a study of cytomegalovirus exposure and HLA in healthy donors. It was with 60 Vbeta and 13 Jbeta primers that the PCR ran. Method: immunoSEQ multiplex PCR; TCRdb's copy keeps in-frame clones and lacks some. The profile shows about 120,000 clones, 74% of them singletons. With respect to this clone: Its antigen remains unidentified.

Findings of the study overall: Later work found that TCR association rates differed between HLA loci; DRB1 had the most and HLA-C the fewest. A likely sequencing artifact accounted for one observed cluster of highly shared sequence variants. A classifier reportedly called cytomegalovirus status with high sensitivity and specificity.

The CDR3 contains 14 residues. V was shortened by 6 bases and J by 7 bases, with 18 bases between the two germline ends. The V gene's germline CDR1 is MNHEY and CDR2 SVGAGI. The clonotype was recovered from a human donor in good health. The sequenced sample consisted of PBMCs. The chain employs TRBV6-5 and TRBJ1-2; D remains unclear. The CDR3 DNA reads TGTGCCAGCAGAGAGGGAAGGAGGTATAGTGGCTACACCTTC. Translating gives CASREGRRYSGYTF.